Detailed here is one T cell receptor (beta chain). Its antigen is still unknown. The data derive from a study of shared clonotypes between healthy human individuals. The naive CD8 subset, CD45RO-negative cells positively selected for CCR7, excluded terminally differentiated effector memory CD45RA+ cells. Study-level findings and limits: Non-shared clonotypes displayed generation probabilities falling below those of clonotypes present in all four donors.

CDR1 and CDR2 from the germline V gene are SEHNR and FQNEAQ (reference sequence). The CDR3 sequence is 12 residues long. Deletions cut 4 bases from V and 3 bases from J, with 6 bases between. Assay used: immunoSEQ multiplex PCR; TCRdb lists only in-frame clones, some missing. Of some 2.1 million clones listed, approximately 94% are singletons. The TCR originated in a man younger than 35 in good health. The source material was naive CD8+ T cells sorted from blood. The J gene is TRBJ1-1, the V gene TRBV7-9; D is unresolved. The CDR3 nucleotides read TGTGCCAGCAGCTATGCGGACACTGAAGCTTTCTTT. This encodes CASSYADTEAFF.